A single T cell receptor beta chain is shown here with its context. Its cognate antigen is unknown. Stated time point: week 23, last vaccination. The investigators gave 300 ug of mutant IDH1 20-mer peptide in each vaccine dose, together with topical imiquimod. Diagnosis in the donors showed new WHO grade 3 or 4 astrocytomas that were IDH1-mutant and ATRX-lost. Germline loops: CDR1 SGHRS, CDR2 YFSETQ. The CDR3 spans 15 residues. The germline V and J ends were trimmed by 4 bases and 2 bases, with 14 bases remaining between them. The source of the sample is a study of a mutant IDH1 vaccine in newly diagnosed glioma. For the study at large: Eight vaccinations reached patients in weeks 1, 3, 5, 7, 11, 15, 19 and 23. Beginning 4-6 weeks after radiotherapy alone, or with temozolomide cycles, vaccination took place.

TCRdb's copy holds only in-frame clones and misses some; the assay was immunoSEQ multiplex PCR. Here the sample spans about 20,000 clones, roughly 82% being singletons. The origin of this receptor is a young man with glioma. The input for sequencing was PBMCs, taken from a glioma patient whose treatment included an IDH1 peptide vaccine. The V gene is TRBV5-1, the J gene TRBJ2-3; a possible D gene is TRBD2 (5 bases). This CDR3 is CASSLGGGFTDTQYF. CDR3 DNA sequence: TGCGCCAGCAGCCTGGGTGGCGGGTTCACAGATACGCAGTATTTT.